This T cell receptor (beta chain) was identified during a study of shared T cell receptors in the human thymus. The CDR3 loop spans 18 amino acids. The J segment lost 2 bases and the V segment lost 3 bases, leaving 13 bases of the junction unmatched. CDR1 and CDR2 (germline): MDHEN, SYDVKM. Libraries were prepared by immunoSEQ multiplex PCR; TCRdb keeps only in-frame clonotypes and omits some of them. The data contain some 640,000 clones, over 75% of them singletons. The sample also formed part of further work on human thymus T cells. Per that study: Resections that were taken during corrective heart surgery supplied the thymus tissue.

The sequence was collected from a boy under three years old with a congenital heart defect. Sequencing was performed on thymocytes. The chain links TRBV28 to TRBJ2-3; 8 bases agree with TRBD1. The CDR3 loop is CASSFADRGPLLTDTQYF. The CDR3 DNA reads TGTGCCAGCAGTTTCGCCGACAGGGGTCCCCTCCTCACAGATACGCAGTATTTT.